The clone carrying this TCR beta chain was counted a few times. This sample was included in a study of T-cell memory formation after mild COVID-19. This CDR3 is 15 amino acids long. The V and J ends lost 5 bases and 1 base, in that order; junction bases with no gene match: 5. Germline V lookup: CDR1 SGHVS, CDR2 FNYEAQ. TCRdb used MiXCR to reprocess the 5' RACE reads, holding one entry per CDR3 protein. The data contain fewer than 95,000 distinct CDR3 sequences, about 12% of them seen just once; the ten biggest clones take up around a quarter. The sample was PBMCs or a T cell subset sorted from them (not recorded which). The rearrangement uses TRBV7-6 and TRBJ2-7; 10 bases align to TRBD1. This TCR was recovered from an adult woman who had mild COVID-19 (a few samples of this study predate the infection). Cell type and time point are not known. This CDR3 is CASSQGQGTSYEQYF. DNA for the CDR3: TGTGCCAGCAGCCAGGGACAGGGGACGTCCTACGAGCAGTACTTC.